This TCR beta chain comes out of a study of graft-versus-host responses after intestinal transplantation. About this clone itself: No antigen is known for it.

V was cut by 8 bases and J by 4 bases, with 11 bases left in between. Germline V gives CDR1 LNHDA, CDR2 SQIVND (reference sequence). This CDR3 region has 12 residues. Sequencing used immunoSEQ multiplex PCR; TCRdb keeps in-frame clones, though not all of them. There are around 130,000 clones in the sample; just over 90% occur only once, and around 0.16% lies in the top ten. The TCR was taken from a human donor who received an intestinal transplant. The starting material was unstimulated CD4+ T cells sorted from spleen or lymph node cells, obtained before intestinal transplant. The chain uses TRBV19 and TRBJ1-2; weak D call: TRBD1 (5 bases). CDR3 nucleotides: TGTGCCAGTTCGGACACCATCTATGGCTACACCTTC. Protein sequence: CASSDTIYGYTF.